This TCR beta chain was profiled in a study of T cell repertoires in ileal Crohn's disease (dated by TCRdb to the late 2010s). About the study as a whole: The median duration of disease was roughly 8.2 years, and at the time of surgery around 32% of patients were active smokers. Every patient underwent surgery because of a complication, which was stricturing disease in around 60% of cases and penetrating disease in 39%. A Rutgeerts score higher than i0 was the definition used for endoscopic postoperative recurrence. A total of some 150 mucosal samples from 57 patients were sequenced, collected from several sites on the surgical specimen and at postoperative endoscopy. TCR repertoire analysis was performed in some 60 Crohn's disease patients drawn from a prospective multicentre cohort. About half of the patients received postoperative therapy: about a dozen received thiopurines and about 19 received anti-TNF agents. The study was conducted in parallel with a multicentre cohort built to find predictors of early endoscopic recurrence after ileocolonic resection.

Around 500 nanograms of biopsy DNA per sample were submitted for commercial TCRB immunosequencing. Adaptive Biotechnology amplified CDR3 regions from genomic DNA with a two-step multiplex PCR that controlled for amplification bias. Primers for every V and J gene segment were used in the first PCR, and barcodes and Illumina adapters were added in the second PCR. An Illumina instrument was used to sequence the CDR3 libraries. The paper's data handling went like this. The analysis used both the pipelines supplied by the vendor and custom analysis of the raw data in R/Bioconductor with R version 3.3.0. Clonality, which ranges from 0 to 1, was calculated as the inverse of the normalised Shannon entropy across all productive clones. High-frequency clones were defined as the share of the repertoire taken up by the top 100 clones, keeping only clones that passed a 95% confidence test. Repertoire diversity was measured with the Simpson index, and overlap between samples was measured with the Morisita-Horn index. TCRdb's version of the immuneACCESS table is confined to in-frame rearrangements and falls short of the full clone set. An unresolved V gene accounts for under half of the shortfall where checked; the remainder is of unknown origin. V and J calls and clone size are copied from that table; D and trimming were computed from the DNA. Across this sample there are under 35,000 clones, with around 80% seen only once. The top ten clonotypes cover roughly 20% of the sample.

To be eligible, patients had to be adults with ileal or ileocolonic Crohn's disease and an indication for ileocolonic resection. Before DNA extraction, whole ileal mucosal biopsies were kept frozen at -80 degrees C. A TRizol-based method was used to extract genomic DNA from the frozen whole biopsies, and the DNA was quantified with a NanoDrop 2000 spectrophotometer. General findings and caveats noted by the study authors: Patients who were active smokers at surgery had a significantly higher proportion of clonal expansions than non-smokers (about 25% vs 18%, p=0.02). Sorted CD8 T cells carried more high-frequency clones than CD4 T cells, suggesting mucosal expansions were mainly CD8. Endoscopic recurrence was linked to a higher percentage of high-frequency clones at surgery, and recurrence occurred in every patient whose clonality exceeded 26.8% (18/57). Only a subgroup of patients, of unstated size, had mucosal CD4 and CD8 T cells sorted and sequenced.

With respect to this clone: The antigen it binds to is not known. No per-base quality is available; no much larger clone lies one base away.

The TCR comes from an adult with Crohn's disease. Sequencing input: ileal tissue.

The DNA sequence is TGTGCCAGCAGCGACTCCGCCGGGACAGGGGGGCTCGTCCAGTACTTC. This encodes CASSDSAGTGGLVQYF. The V and J segments used are TRBV5-5 and TRBJ2-5, and 11 junctional nucleotides match TRBD1. From a lookup of the germline V gene (reference sequence), CDR1 and CDR2 are SGHKS and YYEKEE. The V end gives up 4 bases and the J end 10 bases, leaving 15 bases in the junction not matched to a gene. The cysteine opens and the phenylalanine closes a CDR3 of 16 amino acids. CDR3 DNA only is kept here, 48 bases in frame from base 1.